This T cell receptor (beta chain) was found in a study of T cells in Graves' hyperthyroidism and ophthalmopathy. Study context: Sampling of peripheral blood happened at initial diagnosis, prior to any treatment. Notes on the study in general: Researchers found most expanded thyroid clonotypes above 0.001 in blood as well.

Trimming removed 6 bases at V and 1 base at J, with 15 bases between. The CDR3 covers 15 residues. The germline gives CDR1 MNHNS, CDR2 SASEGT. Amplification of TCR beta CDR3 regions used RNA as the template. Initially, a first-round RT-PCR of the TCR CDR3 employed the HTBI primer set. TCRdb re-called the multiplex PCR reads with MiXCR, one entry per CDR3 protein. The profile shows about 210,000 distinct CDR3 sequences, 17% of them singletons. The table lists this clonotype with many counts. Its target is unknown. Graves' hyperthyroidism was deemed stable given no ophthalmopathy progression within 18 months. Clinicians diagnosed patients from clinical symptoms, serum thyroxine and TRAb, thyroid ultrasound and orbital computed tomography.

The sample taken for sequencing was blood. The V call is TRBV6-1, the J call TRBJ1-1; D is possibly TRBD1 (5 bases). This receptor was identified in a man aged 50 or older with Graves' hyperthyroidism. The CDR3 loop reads CASRGPGLRNTEAFF. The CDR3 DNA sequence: TGTGCCAGCAGGGGCCCGGGACTTAGGAACACTGAAGCTTTCTTT.